Listed below are T cell receptor beta chains from one sample, sequenced in a study of T cell responses to AZD1222 COVID-19 vaccine. Using immunoSEQ multiplex PCR, the repertoire was profiled, and TCRdb retains in-frame clones only, with some absent. The sample includes 150,000 to 200,000 clones, over 75% of them seen just once. The sample was peripheral blood, taken on day 0 of AZD1222 vaccination. The receptor source for this set is an adult in good health. Each CDR3 is given with its conserved first and last residue.

V,J,CDR3
TRBV19,TRBJ1-3,CASSQTGNSGNTIYF
TRBV5-4,TRBJ2-3,CASSSGGVRTDTQYF
TRBV4-1,TRBJ2-5,CASSQGPGETQYF
TRBV7-9,TRBJ2-4,CASSSRGEALGKNIQYF
TRBV7-8,TRBJ1-5,CASSLGHSNQPQHF
TRBV7-3,TRBJ2-3,CASSLGAYRGTDTQYF
TRBV9,TRBJ1-6,CASSVQNSPLHF
TRBV6-5,TRBJ1-2,CASSRDSDYGYTF
TRBV5-1,TRBJ1-6,CASSPRPSGVNNSPLHF
TRBV19,TRBJ2-1,CASSMQPGHEQFF
TRBV2,TRBJ2-5,CASSTGPPQETQYF
TRBV5-4,TRBJ1-2,CASTAWHRGSNYGYTF
TRBV3-1/TRBV3-2,TRBJ1-3,CASRLGGGNTIYF
TRBV5-4,TRBJ2-5,CASSLGQEQETQYF
TRBV11-2,TRBJ2-2,CASSPVLAGSGELFF
TRBV4-2,TRBJ2-3,CASSSDAGLAVAYF
TRBV5-6,TRBJ2-1,CASSSRGRGSSYNEQFF
TRBV27,TRBJ2-2,CASTHTGELFF
TRBV11-2,TRBJ2-2,CASSLVGRITGELFF
TRBV6-1,TRBJ2-3,CASSERGSGVPDTQYF
TRBV29-1,TRBJ1-4,CSVRGGGDEKLFF
TRBV9,TRBJ2-1,CASSPPPGTYNEQFF
TRBV19,TRBJ1-5,CASSRGSMRDQPQHF
TRBV19,TRBJ1-1,CASSTSDRGTTEAFF
TRBV19,TRBJ2-6,CASSPKGAGANVLTF